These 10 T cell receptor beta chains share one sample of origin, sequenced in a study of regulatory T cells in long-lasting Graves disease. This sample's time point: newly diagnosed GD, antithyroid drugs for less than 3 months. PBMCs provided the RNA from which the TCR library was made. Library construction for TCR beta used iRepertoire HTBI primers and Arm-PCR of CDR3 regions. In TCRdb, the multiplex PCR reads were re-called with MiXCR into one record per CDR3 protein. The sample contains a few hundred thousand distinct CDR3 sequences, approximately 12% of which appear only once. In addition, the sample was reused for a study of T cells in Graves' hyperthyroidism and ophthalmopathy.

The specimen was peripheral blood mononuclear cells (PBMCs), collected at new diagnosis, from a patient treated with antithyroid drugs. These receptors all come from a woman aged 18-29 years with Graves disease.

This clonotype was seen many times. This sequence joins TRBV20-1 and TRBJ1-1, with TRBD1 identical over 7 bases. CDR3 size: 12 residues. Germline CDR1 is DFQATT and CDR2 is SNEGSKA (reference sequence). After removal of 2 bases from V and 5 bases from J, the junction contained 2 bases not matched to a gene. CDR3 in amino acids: CSARRQGTEAFF. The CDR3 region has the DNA TGCAGTGCTAGAAGACAGGGAACTGAAGCTTTCTTT.

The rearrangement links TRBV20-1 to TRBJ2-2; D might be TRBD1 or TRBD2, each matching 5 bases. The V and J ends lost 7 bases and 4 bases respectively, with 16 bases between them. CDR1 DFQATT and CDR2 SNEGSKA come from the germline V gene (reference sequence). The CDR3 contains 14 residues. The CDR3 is CSVPGRIFTGELFF. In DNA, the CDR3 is TGCAGTGTACCGGGACGGATCTTCACCGGGGAGCTGTTTTTT.

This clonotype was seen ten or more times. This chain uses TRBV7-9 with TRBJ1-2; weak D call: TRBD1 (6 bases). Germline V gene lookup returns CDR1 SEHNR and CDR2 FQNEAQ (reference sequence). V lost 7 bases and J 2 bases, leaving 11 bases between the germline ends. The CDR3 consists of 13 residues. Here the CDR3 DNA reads TGTGCCAGCACTCGGGGGCAGAACTATGGCTACACCTTC. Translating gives CASTRGQNYGYTF. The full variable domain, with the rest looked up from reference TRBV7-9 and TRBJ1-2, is DTGVSQNPRHKITKRGQNVTFRCDPISEHNRLYWYRQTLGQGPEFLTYFQNEAQLEKSRLLSDRFSAERPKGSFSTLEIQRTEQGDSAMYLCASTRGQNYGYTFGSGTRLTVV.

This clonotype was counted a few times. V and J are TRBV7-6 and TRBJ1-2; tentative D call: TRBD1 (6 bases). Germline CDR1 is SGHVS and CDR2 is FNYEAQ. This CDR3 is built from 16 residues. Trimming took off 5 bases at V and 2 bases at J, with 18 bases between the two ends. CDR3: CASSPDGGRGNYGYTF. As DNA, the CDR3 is TGTGCCAGCAGCCCGGACGGGGGGCGCGGGAACTATGGCTACACCTTC.

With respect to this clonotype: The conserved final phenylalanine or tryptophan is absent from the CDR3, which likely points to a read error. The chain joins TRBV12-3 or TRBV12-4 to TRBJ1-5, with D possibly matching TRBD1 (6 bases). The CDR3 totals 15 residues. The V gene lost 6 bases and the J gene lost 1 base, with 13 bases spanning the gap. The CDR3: CASSQGRGSNQPQHS. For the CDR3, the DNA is TGTGCCAGCAGCCAGGGGAGGGGCAGCAATCAGCCCCAGCATTCT.

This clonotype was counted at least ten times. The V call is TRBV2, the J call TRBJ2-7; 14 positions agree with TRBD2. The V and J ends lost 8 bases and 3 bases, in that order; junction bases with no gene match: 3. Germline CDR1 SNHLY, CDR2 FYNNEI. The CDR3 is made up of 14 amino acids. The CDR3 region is CASGTSGSIYEQYF. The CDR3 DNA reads TGTGCCAGCGGGACTAGCGGGAGTATCTACGAGCAGTACTTC.

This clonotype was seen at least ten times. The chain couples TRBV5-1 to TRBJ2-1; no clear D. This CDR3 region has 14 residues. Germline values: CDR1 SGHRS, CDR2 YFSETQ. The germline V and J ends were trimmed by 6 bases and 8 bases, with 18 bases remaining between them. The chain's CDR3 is CASISLARPDEQFF. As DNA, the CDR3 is TGCGCCAGCATCTCTTTAGCCCGCCCGGATGAGCAGTTCTTC.

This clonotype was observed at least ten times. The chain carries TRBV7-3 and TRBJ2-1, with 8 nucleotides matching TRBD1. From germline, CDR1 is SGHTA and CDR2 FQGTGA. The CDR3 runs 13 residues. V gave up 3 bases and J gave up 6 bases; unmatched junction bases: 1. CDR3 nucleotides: TGTGCCAGCAGCTTTGGACAGGGCAATGAGCAGTTCTTC. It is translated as CASSFGQGNEQFF.

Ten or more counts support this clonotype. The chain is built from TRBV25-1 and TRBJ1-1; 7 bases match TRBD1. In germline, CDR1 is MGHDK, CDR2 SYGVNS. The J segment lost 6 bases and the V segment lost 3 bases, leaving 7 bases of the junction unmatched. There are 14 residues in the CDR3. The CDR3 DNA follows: TGTGCCAGCAGTGACGAGACAGGGCTTTCTGAAGCTTTCTTT. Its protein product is CASSDETGLSEAFF.

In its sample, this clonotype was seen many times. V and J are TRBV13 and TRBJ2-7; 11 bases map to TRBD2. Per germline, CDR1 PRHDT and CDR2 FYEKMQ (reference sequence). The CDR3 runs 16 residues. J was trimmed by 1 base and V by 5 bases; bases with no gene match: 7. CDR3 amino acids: CASSPEGTSGSYEQYF. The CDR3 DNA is TGTGCCAGCAGCCCAGAGGGGACTAGCGGATCCTACGAGCAGTACTTC.